What follows are 20 T cell receptor beta chains derived from one specimen sequenced in a study of T cell changes during pregnancy in multiple sclerosis. TCRdb keeps only in-frame clones here, not all; method: immunoSEQ multiplex PCR. The repertoire includes under 45,000 clones, 96% of them detected once, and 0.89% sits in the top ten. Source: peripheral blood, taken in the second trimester of pregnancy. The receptors were gathered from a female donor with multiple sclerosis, enrolled in a pregnancy study.

The rearrangement uses TRBV19 and TRBJ2-1; the D gene is possibly TRBD1 (6 bases). Trimming shortened V by 7 bases and J by 1 base, and 14 bases separated the two germline ends. Germline loops: CDR1 LNHDA, CDR2 SQIVND (reference sequence). The CDR3 has 15 residues. The CDR3 region is CASKKWGPSYNEQFF. As DNA, the CDR3 is TGTGCCAGTAAGAAGTGGGGGCCTTCCTACAATGAGCAGTTCTTC.

The CDR3 spells CASSTRGGNTEAFF. CDR3 DNA: TGTGCCAGTAGCACGCGAGGGGGGAACACTGAAGCTTTCTTT. This rearrangement joins TRBV19 to TRBJ1-1; D might be TRBD1 (6 bases). The V gene lost 6 bases and the J gene lost 1 base, with 12 bases spanning the gap. CDR3 length equals 14 residues. Per germline, CDR1 LNHDA and CDR2 SQIVND (reference sequence).

The J gene is TRBJ1-3, the V gene TRBV10-1; D remains ambiguous. The CDR3 is 18 residues long. Trimming left V 6 bases short and J 2 bases short, with 23 bases between. Germline CDR1 reads WNHNN; CDR2 reads SYGVQD (reference sequence). CDR3 nucleotide sequence: TGCGCCAGCAGCCCCACACAGCTTACCTCCACCCCTGGAAACACCATATATTTT. Amino acids: CASSPTQLTSTPGNTIYF.

This sequence joins TRBV14 and TRBJ2-2, with 14 positions matching TRBD2. Trimming at V came to 5 bases and at J to 6 bases, leaving 2 bases not matched to a gene. Germline values: CDR1 SGHDN, CDR2 FVKESK. The CDR3 has 15 residues. The CDR3 sequence is CASSTGLAGAGELFF. CDR3 in DNA: TGTGCCAGCAGCACGGGACTAGCGGGGGCCGGGGAGCTGTTTTTT. Using reference TRBV14 and TRBJ2-2 for the parts outside the CDR3, the full variable domain is EAGVTQFPSHSVIEKGQTVTLRCDPISGHDNLYWYRRVMGKEIKFLLHFVKESKQDESGMPNNRFLAERTGGTYSTLKVQPAELEDSGVYFCASSTGLAGAGELFFGEGSRLTVL.

The chain joins TRBV11-3 to TRBJ2-2; D may be TRBD1 (5 bases). V lost 5 bases to trimming and J lost 6 bases, with 10 bases between them. In germline, CDR1 is SGHNT, CDR2 YENEEA. The CDR3 covers 13 residues. CDR3: CASSQQGSGELFF. The CDR3 DNA reads TGTGCCAGCAGCCAGCAGGGTTCCGGGGAGCTGTTTTTT. The variable domain in full, with the rest retrieved from reference TRBV11-3 and TRBJ2-2, is EAGVVQSPRYKIIEKKQPVAFWCNPISGHNTLYWYLQNLGQGPELLIRYENEEAVDDSQLPKDRFSAERLKGVDSTLKIQPAELGDSAVYLCASSQQGSGELFFGEGSRLTVL.

The rearrangement joins TRBV5-5 to TRBJ1-4; D is possibly TRBD1 (6 bases). This CDR3 has 16 residues. V lost 0 bases and J 4 bases, leaving 13 bases between the germline ends. Germline V gives CDR1 SGHKS, CDR2 YYEKEE (reference sequence). CDR3 sequence reads: CASSLVQGTFNEKLFF. CDR3 sequence (DNA): TGTGCCAGCAGCTTGGTACAGGGCACCTTTAATGAAAAACTGTTTTTT.

The genes are TRBV5-1 and TRBJ1-6; TRBD1 is a possible D gene (6 bases). CDR1 SGHRS and CDR2 YFSETQ come from the germline V gene. This CDR3 contains 17 residues. Trimming took off 2 bases at V and 7 bases at J, with 19 bases between the two ends. The CDR3 region is CASSLGYREGRNSPLHF. CDR3 DNA sequence: TGCGCCAGCAGCTTAGGGTACAGGGAGGGAAGAAATTCACCCCTCCACTTT.

This chain links TRBV29-1 with TRBJ1-1; TRBD1 agrees at 7 bases. The CDR3 sequence is 13 residues long. Germline CDR1 and CDR2: SQVTM and ANQGSEA. J was trimmed by 0 bases and V by 7 bases; bases with no gene match: 5. The CDR3 nucleotides are TGCAGCGCCCGGACAGGCATGAACACTGAAGCTTTCTTT. Residues: CSARTGMNTEAFF.

The rearrangement joins TRBV11-2 to TRBJ1-2; D perhaps matches TRBD1 (6 bases). With 0 bases removed from V and 3 bases from J, the gap between germline ends came to 11 bases. CDR1 is SGHAT and CDR2 is FQNNGV in the germline V gene. This CDR3 comprises 15 residues. CDR3 protein: CASSLENRDDYGYTF. The CDR3 DNA follows: TGTGCCAGCAGCTTAGAAAACAGGGACGACTATGGCTACACCTTC. The whole variable domain, filled in from reference TRBV11-2 and TRBJ1-2, reads EAGVAQSPRYKIIEKRQSVAFWCNPISGHATLYWYQQILGQGPKLLIQFQNNGVVDDSQLPKDRFSAERLKGVDSTLKIQPAKLEDSAVYLCASSLENRDDYGYTFGSGTRLTVV.

The rearrangement links TRBV6-1 to TRBJ2-1; 8 bases line up with TRBD2. Germline values: CDR1 MNHNS, CDR2 SASEGT. V dropped 0 bases and J dropped 0; count of bases not matched to a gene: 10. This CDR3 spans 19 amino acids. CDR3 in DNA: TGTGCCAGCAGTGAAGCGCGGCTAGCGGGCCCAAGCTCCTACAATGAGCAGTTCTTC. This codes for CASSEARLAGPSSYNEQFF.

The J gene is TRBJ2-7, the V gene TRBV6-1; 7 bases match TRBD1. V dropped 5 bases and J dropped 3; count of bases not matched to a gene: 4. CDR1 MNHNS and CDR2 SASEGT come from the germline V gene. CDR3 size: 13 residues. The CDR3 coding sequence is TGTGCCAGCAGTAGACAGGGAGACTACGAGCAGTACTTC. Residues: CASSRQGDYEQYF.

The V call is TRBV10-1, the J call TRBJ2-1, with D perhaps matching TRBD2 (6 bases). Between the trimmed V and J ends, which lost 4 bases and 4 bases, there was a span of 8 bases. The CDR3 is 13 amino acids. The germline gives CDR1 WNHNN, CDR2 SYGVQD (reference sequence). The CDR3 DNA reads as TGCGCCAGCAGTGGGGGGGTGTACAATGAGCAGTTCTTC. Translated, it gives CASSGGVYNEQFF.

This clone appeared a single time. CDR3 sequence: CAWSFLGRQTQYF. CDR3 in DNA: TGTGCCTGGAGCTTCTTGGGGAGACAGACCCAGTACTTC. The V call is TRBV30, the J call TRBJ2-5; possibly TRBD2 for D (5 bases). V was shortened by 3 bases and J by 6 bases, with 14 bases between the two germline ends. This CDR3 contains 13 residues. CDR1 and CDR2 from the germline V gene are GTSNPN and SVGIG (reference sequence).

The chain couples TRBV7-9 to TRBJ2-2; 9 bases agree with TRBD1. Per germline, CDR1 SEHNR and CDR2 FQNEAQ (reference sequence). V trimming: 7 bases; J trimming: 1 base; junction bases outside the gene matches: 4. This CDR3 contains 15 residues. The CDR3 nucleotides are TGTGCCAGCAACCCGACAGGGGGGAACACCGGGGAGCTGTTTTTT. Protein product: CASNPTGGNTGELFF.

The rearrangement uses TRBV11-2 and TRBJ2-3; 8 bases agree with TRBD2. The V and J ends lost 5 bases and 4 bases, in that order; junction bases with no gene match: 11. Germline CDR1 and CDR2: SGHAT and FQNNGV. The CDR3 is 16 amino acids. CDR3 region: CASSLPVSGGPDTQYF. DNA for the CDR3: TGTGCCAGCAGCCTACCAGTGTCGGGGGGGCCAGATACGCAGTATTTT.

The J gene is TRBJ2-2, the V gene TRBV5-1; 8 bases align to TRBD1. V lost 9 bases to trimming and J lost 0 bases; unmatched junction nucleotides: 4. CDR3 length equals 14 residues. Germline CDR1 is SGHRS and CDR2 is YFSETQ. CDR3 protein: CATTDRANTGELFF. CDR3 DNA: TGCGCCACCACGGACAGGGCGAACACCGGGGAGCTGTTTTTT. Full variable domain (missing parts from reference TRBV5-1 and TRBJ2-2): KAGVTQTPRYLIKTRGQQVTLSCSPISGHRSVSWYQQTPGQGLQFLFEYFSETQRNKGNFPGRFSGRQFSNSRSEMNVSTLELGDSALYLCATTDRANTGELFFGEGSRLTVL.

The chain links TRBV4-3 to TRBJ2-2; 8 bases are a match to TRBD2. The CDR3 runs to 19 residues. V dropped 0 bases and J dropped 2; count of bases not matched to a gene: 11. CDR1 is LGHNA and CDR2 is YSLEER in the germline V gene. As DNA, the CDR3 is TGCGCCAGCAGCCAAGAGTTAACCAGCGGGGGAGCTAACACCGGGGAGCTGTTTTTT. Protein sequence: CASSQELTSGGANTGELFF.

This clone has a single count. The CDR3 reads CASSLGAGREQYF. Here the CDR3 DNA reads TGTGCCAGCAGCTTAGGTGCGGGTAGAGAGCAGTACTTC. The gene calls are TRBV7-6 and TRBJ2-7, with a tentative D call TRBD2 (5 bases). Trimming pared 1 base from V and 7 bases from J, leaving 11 bases between. CDR1 is SGHVS and CDR2 is FNYEAQ in the germline V gene. The CDR3 consists of 13 residues.

The V and J genes are TRBV9 and TRBJ1-5; 8 bases are shared with TRBD1. This CDR3 spans 15 amino acids. Germline lookup yields CDR1 SGDLS and CDR2 YYNGEE. V shed 4 bases, J shed 4 bases, and the junction held 7 bases outside the gene matches. As DNA, the CDR3 is TGTGCCAGCAGCCCTCATACAGGGGGAAATCAGCCCCAGCATTTT. It translates to CASSPHTGGNQPQHF.

The chain is built from TRBV30 and TRBJ2-3, with 9 bases matching TRBD1. J was trimmed by 3 bases and V by 4 bases; bases with no gene match: 8. Germline assignment: CDR1 GTSNPN and CDR2 SVGIG (reference sequence). The CDR3 contains 15 residues. CDR3 sequence reads: CAWTLTGGKTDTQYF. The CDR3 DNA reads as TGTGCCTGGACCCTAACAGGGGGCAAGACAGATACGCAGTATTTT.